Presented here are 25 T cell receptor beta chains from one specimen sequenced in a study of cytomegalovirus exposure and HLA in healthy donors. PCR was performed using 60 Vbeta and 13 Jbeta primers. The assay was immunoSEQ multiplex PCR, and TCRdb's table has in-frame clones only and misses some. The data contain more than 130,000 clones, approximately 77% of them singletons. Sequenced: PBMCs. The receptors shown here come from a woman between 50 and 59 years old in good health and CMV-seronegative.

This rearrangement joins TRBV28 to TRBJ2-7, with 11 bases fitting TRBD1. Germline loops: CDR1 MDHEN, CDR2 SYDVKM. With V trimmed by 4 bases and J by 4 bases, 6 bases remained unmatched. The CDR3 is 15 amino acids. In nucleotides, the CDR3 is TGTGCCAGCAGTTCCGGGACAGGGGGTATATACGAGCAGTACTTC. Translating gives CASSSGTGGIYEQYF.

The chain links TRBV6-1 to TRBJ2-1; 8 nucleotides align to TRBD1. CDR1 and CDR2 from the germline V gene are MNHNS and SASEGT. Unmatched junction bases numbered 5, after V lost 6 bases and J lost 4 bases. The CDR3 contains 14 residues. CDR3 region: CASSRDRSYNEQFF. In DNA, the CDR3 is TGTGCCAGCAGCAGGGACAGGAGTTACAATGAGCAGTTCTTC.

The chain recombines TRBV4-3 with TRBJ2-5, with D perhaps TRBD1 (5 bases). Germline CDR1 LGHNA, CDR2 YSLEER. The CDR3 loop spans 14 amino acids. Deletions cut 2 bases from V and 2 bases from J, with 9 bases between. The CDR3: CASSQRQQQETQYF. The CDR3 DNA is TGCGCCAGCAGCCAACGACAGCAACAAGAGACCCAGTACTTC.

This clone was seen more than once but under ten times. The chain combines TRBV19 with TRBJ1-2; 7 bases agree with TRBD1. This CDR3 contains 16 residues. With V trimmed by 3 bases and J by 1 base, 8 bases remained unmatched. CDR1 LNHDA and CDR2 SQIVND come from the germline V gene (reference sequence). CDR3 amino acids: CASSIGRDRFNYGYTF. As DNA, the CDR3 is TGTGCCAGTAGTATCGGTCGGGACAGATTTAACTATGGCTACACCTTC. Variable domain in full (rest from reference TRBV19 and TRBJ1-2): DGGITQSPKYLFRKEGQNVTLSCEQNLNHDAMYWYRQDPGQGLRLIYYSQIVNDFQKGDIAEGYSVSREKKESFPLTVTSAQKNPTAFYLCASSIGRDRFNYGYTFGSGTRLTVV.

The chain joins TRBV19 to TRBJ1-2; D might be TRBD1 (5 bases). Germline CDR1 is LNHDA and CDR2 is SQIVND (reference sequence). V lost 3 bases, J lost 5 bases, and 13 bases lay in between. This CDR3 spans 14 amino acids. CDR3 sequence: CASSMDTLKYGYTF. CDR3 DNA sequence: TGTGCCAGTAGTATGGACACCCTGAAGTATGGCTACACCTTC.

This clone showed up just a few times. V gene TRBV2 combines with J gene TRBJ1-2; D not certain. The germline V gene encodes CDR1 SNHLY and CDR2 FYNNEI. V lost 4 bases and J 4 bases, leaving 7 bases between the germline ends. The length of the CDR3 is 12 residues. The CDR3 here is CASSGRGYGYTF. The DNA for the CDR3 is TGTGCCAGCAGTGGCCGGGGCTATGGCTACACCTTC.

This clone was counted a single time. The chain carries TRBV6-6 and TRBJ1-1; 8 nucleotides match TRBD1. Losses at the gene ends were 6 bases for V and 11 bases for J; bases not matched to a gene: 5. Germline V gives CDR1 MNHNY, CDR2 SVGAGI (reference sequence). The CDR3 runs to 11 residues. CDR3 protein: CASSNQGAAFF. DNA for the CDR3: TGTGCCAGCAGCAATCAGGGGGCCGCTTTCTTT.

The V and J genes are TRBV15 and TRBJ2-7, with 7 bases lining up with TRBD2. The CDR3 spans 15 residues. Germline lookup yields CDR1 LNHNV and CDR2 YYDKDF (reference sequence). V lost 5 bases and J lost 3; bases outside the gene matches: 10. The DNA for the CDR3 is TGTGCCACCAGCCCGATCTTCGGGGGGTTCTACGAGCAGTACTTC. Translation gives CATSPIFGGFYEQYF. The complete variable domain, with remaining parts taken from reference TRBV15 and TRBJ2-7, reads DAMVIQNPRYQVTQFGKPVTLSCSQTLNHNVMYWYQQKSSQAPKLLFHYYDKDFNNEADTPDNFQSRRPNTSFCFLDIRSPGLGDTAMYLCATSPIFGGFYEQYFGPGTRLTVT.

The chain carries TRBV19 and TRBJ2-7, with D perhaps TRBD1 (6 bases). From germline, CDR1 is LNHDA and CDR2 SQIVND (reference sequence). The length of the CDR3 is 16 residues. Trimming took off 5 bases at V and 4 bases at J, with 21 bases between the two ends. CDR3 region: CASSPVSTGSGYEQYF. CDR3 DNA sequence: TGTGCCAGTAGTCCGGTTTCGACAGGTTCGGGGTACGAGCAGTACTTC. Full variable domain (outside the CDR3, taken from reference TRBV19 and TRBJ2-7): DGGITQSPKYLFRKEGQNVTLSCEQNLNHDAMYWYRQDPGQGLRLIYYSQIVNDFQKGDIAEGYSVSREKKESFPLTVTSAQKNPTAFYLCASSPVSTGSGYEQYFGPGTRLTVT.

The rearrangement uses TRBV27 and TRBJ2-3, with unresolved D. This CDR3 spans 18 amino acids. V was shortened by 2 bases and J by 0 bases, with 18 bases between the two germline ends. From germline, CDR1 is MNHEY and CDR2 SMNVEV (reference sequence). The CDR3 here is CASSLNPWAGLSTDTQYF. In DNA, the CDR3 is TGTGCCAGCAGTTTAAATCCGTGGGCTGGGCTAAGCACAGATACGCAGTATTTT.

The rearrangement joins TRBV27 to TRBJ1-1; D is undetermined. The CDR3 spans 15 residues. Looked up from germline, CDR1 is MNHEY and CDR2 is SMNVEV (reference sequence). With 2 bases removed from V and 0 bases from J, the gap between germline ends came to 10 bases. The CDR3 loop is CASSLGTGLNTEAFF. CDR3 coding DNA: TGTGCCAGCAGTTTAGGCACGGGTCTGAACACTGAAGCTTTCTTT.

The rearrangement joins TRBV19 to TRBJ2-3; D may be TRBD1 (6 bases). Deletions cut 5 bases from V and 0 bases from J, with 12 bases between. The germline V gene encodes CDR1 LNHDA and CDR2 SQIVND (reference sequence). The CDR3 is made up of 15 amino acids. DNA of the CDR3: TGTGCCAGTAGTTCGACAGGTGGGAGCACAGATACGCAGTATTTT. As protein: CASSSTGGSTDTQYF.

The V call is TRBV9, the J call TRBJ1-2; 12 bases map to TRBD1. Germline-derived CDR1 and CDR2 are SGDLS and YYNGEE. This CDR3 is 15 amino acids long. The ends lost 2 bases at V and 8 bases at J; junction bases unmatched: 7. The CDR3 loop reads CASSVAGTGGLGYTF. DNA of the CDR3: TGTGCCAGCAGCGTGGCCGGGACAGGGGGCTTGGGCTACACCTTC.

This chain joins TRBV6-5 and TRBJ2-5; 7 nucleotides agree with TRBD2. Unmatched junction bases numbered 5, after V lost 5 bases and J lost 2 bases. Germline lookup yields CDR1 MNHEY and CDR2 SVGAGI. The CDR3 extends over 14 amino acids. The CDR3 sequence: CASSQGLKQETQYF. As DNA, the CDR3 is TGTGCCAGCAGTCAGGGACTAAAACAAGAGACCCAGTACTTC.

The rearrangement uses TRBV5-6 and TRBJ1-2; D possibly corresponds to TRBD1 (5 bases). The CDR3 is 11 amino acids. With 0 bases removed from V and 9 bases from J, the gap between germline ends came to 6 bases. The germline V gene encodes CDR1 SGHDT and CDR2 YYEEEE. The CDR3 spells CASSLEGSYTF. CDR3 coding DNA: TGTGCCAGCAGCTTGGAGGGGAGCTACACCTTC.

The chain links TRBV28 to TRBJ2-1, with TRBD2 identical over 7 bases. CDR1 is MDHEN and CDR2 is SYDVKM in the germline V gene. The length of the CDR3 is 15 residues. V lost 5 bases and J lost 4; bases outside the gene matches: 8. The CDR3 nucleotides are TGTGCCAGCAGTCCCCCGGGGGAGGGTTACAATGAGCAGTTCTTC. Residues: CASSPPGEGYNEQFF.

The V gene is TRBV5-1, the J gene TRBJ1-2, with TRBD1 matching over 7 bases. J gave up 4 bases and V 0 bases, and 6 bases lay outside the gene matches. CDR1 is SGHRS, CDR2 YFSETQ, per germline. The CDR3 has 15 amino acids. The CDR3 reads CASSLEVGQSYGYTF. As DNA, the CDR3 is TGCGCCAGCAGCTTGGAGGTGGGACAGAGCTATGGCTACACCTTC.

The chain couples TRBV9 to TRBJ2-2; 9 positions match TRBD1. Trimming took 4 bases from V and 6 from J; bases not matched to a gene: 7. The germline CDR1 and CDR2 sequences are SGDLS and YYNGEE. The CDR3 is 15 residues long. The chain's CDR3 is CASSSGTGLAGELFF. The CDR3 DNA follows: TGTGCCAGCAGCTCCGGGACAGGGCTTGCCGGGGAGCTGTTTTTT.

V and J are TRBV7-6 and TRBJ1-5, with 8 positions matching TRBD1. V shed 5 bases, J shed 0 bases, and the junction held 18 bases outside the gene matches. CDR1 is SGHVS, CDR2 FNYEAQ, per germline. The CDR3 loop spans 20 amino acids. The CDR3 loop is CASSHSPGGTGFYSNQPQHF. Written as DNA, the CDR3 is TGTGCCAGCAGCCATTCCCCTGGCGGGACAGGCTTCTATAGCAATCAGCCCCAGCATTTT.

The chain's CDR3 is CASSQDLRSNQPQHF. The CDR3 DNA is TGTGCCAGCAGCCAAGATCTGAGAAGCAATCAGCCCCAGCATTTT. This sequence joins TRBV4-2 and TRBJ1-5, with D unresolved. The CDR3 is 15 amino acids. In germline, CDR1 is LGHNA, CDR2 YNFKEQ. Trimming removed 0 bases at V and 1 base at J, with 7 bases between.

The rearrangement joins TRBV4-2 to TRBJ2-5, with TRBD2 matching 16 bases. The CDR3 runs 18 residues. Trimming removed 2 bases from V and 4 bases from J; junction bases left unmatched: 7. Germline V gene data show CDR1 as LGHNA and CDR2 as YNFKEQ. The CDR3 spells CASSQKGLAGGLVETQYF. CDR3 DNA sequence: TGTGCCAGCAGCCAAAAGGGACTAGCGGGGGGGCTCGTAGAGACCCAGTACTTC.

On this clone: The junction shows a germline mismatch at one end, possibly a read error. The J gene is TRBJ1-2, the V gene TRBV15, with a possible D match to TRBD1 (6 bases). Germline V lookup: CDR1 LNHNV, CDR2 YYDKDF (reference sequence). This CDR3 contains 15 residues. For the CDR3, the DNA is TGTGCCACCAGCAGAGACTCCGCCCAGCAGGGGCCCGGGGCCTTC. This sequence encodes CATSRDSAQQGPGAF.

The chain has TRBV6-6 and TRBJ1-1; 7 positions agree with TRBD1. This CDR3 contains 15 residues. Trimming removed 7 bases from V and 1 base from J; junction bases left unmatched: 9. CDR1 and CDR2 (germline): MNHNY, SVGAGI (reference sequence). The CDR3 region is CASTFSDRANTEAFF. CDR3 nucleotides: TGTGCCAGCACCTTCTCCGACAGGGCGAACACTGAAGCTTTCTTT.

This chain joins TRBV28 and TRBJ2-7, with 12 bases lining up with TRBD2. The CDR3 extends over 14 amino acids. The V gene end was trimmed by 6 bases and the J gene end by 6 bases; junction bases not matched to a gene: 6. Germline V gene lookup returns CDR1 MDHEN and CDR2 SYDVKM. The CDR3 region is CASRSSGGAGEQYF. The CDR3 nucleotides are TGTGCCAGCAGATCTAGCGGGGGGGCAGGCGAGCAGTACTTC.

The chain carries TRBV6-1 and TRBJ1-4, with no clear D. V lost 0 bases and J lost 5, with 13 bases in between. Germline CDR1 reads MNHNS; CDR2 reads SASEGT. There are 16 residues in the CDR3. CDR3 nucleotides: TGTGCCAGCAGTGAAGCGCTTGGGGAGTCGAATGAAAAACTGTTTTTT. Protein product: CASSEALGESNEKLFF.